The 18 T cell receptor beta chains below were found in one sample sequenced in a study of blood T cell repertoires in COVID-19. TCRdb's table, derived via immunoSEQ multiplex PCR, lists solely in-frame clones and lacks some. The sample includes around 110,000 clones, 70% to 85% of them seen just once. The sequenced sample was peripheral blood. The receptor set was obtained from a man between 65 and 85 years old with active or convalescent COVID-19.

This clone was counted once. The V call is TRBV20-1, the J call TRBJ2-3; tentatively, D is TRBD1 (5 bases). Germline-derived CDR1 and CDR2 are DFQATT and SNEGSKA (reference sequence). The CDR3 spans 13 residues. The V gene lost 3 bases and the J gene lost 6 bases, with 13 bases spanning the gap. CDR3 in DNA: TGCAGTGCTAGTCCCGTAGGGGCGGATACGCAGTATTTT. Protein sequence: CSASPVGADTQYF.

The chain employs TRBV7-2 and TRBJ1-2; unclear D gene. CDR3 length: 14 residues. Germline loops: CDR1 SGHTA, CDR2 FQGNSA. Between the trimmed V and J ends, which lost 4 bases and 2 bases, there was a span of 11 bases. This chain's CDR3 is CASSSPVLNYGYTF. As DNA, the CDR3 is TGTGCCAGCAGCTCACCTGTACTAAACTATGGCTACACCTTC.

This clone has more than one count but fewer than ten. Compared with germline, one end of the junction differs, possibly owing to a read error. The rearrangement links TRBV27 to TRBJ1-2; tentative D call: TRBD1 (6 bases). CDR1 and CDR2 from the germline V gene are MNHEY and SMNVEV (reference sequence). There are 13 residues in the CDR3. The CDR3 reads CASSLTGSYGYTF. In DNA, the CDR3 is TGTGCCAGCAGTTTAACAGGGTCCTATGGATACACCTTC.

This chain uses TRBV13 with TRBJ2-7; 8 bases match TRBD2. Germline loops: CDR1 PRHDT, CDR2 FYEKMQ (reference sequence). The CDR3 consists of 16 residues. The V and J ends lost 1 base and 3 bases, in that order; junction bases with no gene match: 8. The CDR3 DNA follows: TGTGCCAGCAGCTTAGAGGCTAGCGGGTATGACTACGAGCAGTACTTC. Its translation is CASSLEASGYDYEQYF.

The chain is built from TRBV2 and TRBJ1-1; 7 bases map to TRBD1. The germline gives CDR1 SNHLY, CDR2 FYNNEI. Trimming took 6 bases from V and 5 from J; bases not matched to a gene: 6. CDR3 length: 13 amino acids. CDR3 region: CASRETGWTEAFF. CDR3 DNA: TGTGCCAGCAGGGAGACAGGGTGGACTGAAGCTTTCTTT.

The chain couples TRBV6-6 to TRBJ2-3, with no clear D. CDR1 MNHNY and CDR2 SVGAGI come from the germline V gene (reference sequence). V was shortened by 2 bases and J by 4 bases, with 4 bases between the two germline ends. The CDR3 is 12 amino acids. This chain's CDR3 is CASSYISDTQYF. The CDR3 DNA sequence: TGTGCCAGCAGTTACATCTCAGATACGCAGTATTTT.

Sample share makes this clone medium-sized. The J gene is TRBJ1-4, the V gene TRBV7-9, with D unclear. With 4 bases removed from V and 7 bases from J, the gap between germline ends came to 19 bases. Germline V CDR1 and CDR2: SEHNR, FQNEAQ (reference sequence). The CDR3 has 16 residues. CDR3: CASSSQTSLPGEKLFF. As DNA, the CDR3 is TGTGCCAGCAGCTCCCAAACCAGCCTGCCAGGTGAAAAACTGTTTTTT. Complete variable domain (other parts from reference TRBV7-9 and TRBJ1-4): DTGVSQNPRHKITKRGQNVTFRCDPISEHNRLYWYRQTLGQGPEFLTYFQNEAQLEKSRLLSDRFSAERPKGSFSTLEIQRTEQGDSAMYLCASSSQTSLPGEKLFFGSGTQLSVL.

J is TRBJ2-2 and V is TRBV9; 9 positions match TRBD1. This CDR3 has 15 amino acids. Germline V CDR1 and CDR2: SGDLS, YYNGEE. The CDR3 coding sequence is TGTCCCCGCAGCCCCCGACAGGGGGGGCCCGGGGAGCTGTTTTTT. It translates to CPRSPRQGGPGELFF.

J is TRBJ1-2 and V is TRBV18; 9 positions match TRBD1. V shed 1 base and J 2 bases; nucleotides not matched to a gene: 5. Germline V gene lookup returns CDR1 KGHSH and CDR2 LQKENI. This CDR3 is built from 16 residues. CDR3 nucleotides: TGTGCCAGCTCACCACTGGGACAGGGCCTGAACTATGGCTACACCTTC. This gives the protein CASSPLGQGLNYGYTF. The full variable domain, completed using reference TRBV18 and TRBJ1-2, is NAGVMQNPRHLVRRRGQEARLRCSPMKGHSHVYWYRQLPEEGLKFMVYLQKENIIDESGMPKERFSAEFPKEGPSILRIQQVVRGDSAAYFCASSPLGQGLNYGYTFGSGTRLTVV.

The chain couples TRBV5-4 to TRBJ2-7; 8 nucleotides match TRBD2. J gave up 5 bases and V 2 bases, and 3 bases lay outside the gene matches. The CDR3 consists of 13 residues. Germline lookup yields CDR1 SGHNT and CDR2 YYREEE (reference sequence). DNA of the CDR3: TGTGCCAGCAGCTTAAGCGGGAGTAACGAGCAGTACTTC. Protein sequence: CASSLSGSNEQYF.

This clone was found a few times. This chain links TRBV18 with TRBJ1-3, with D hard to call. Trimming took 2 bases from V and 0 from J, leaving 8 bases between them. The CDR3 totals 15 residues. Germline-derived CDR1 and CDR2 are KGHSH and LQKENI. The CDR3 coding sequence is TGTGCCAGCTCACCAGCGGGAAACTCTGGAAACACCATATATTTT. Protein sequence: CASSPAGNSGNTIYF.

The rearrangement links TRBV2 to TRBJ2-3; 14 bases fit TRBD2. The CDR3 runs 14 residues. The germline V gene has CDR1 SNHLY and CDR2 FYNNEI. The trim removed 7 bases at V and 4 bases at J, leaving 1 base unmatched. The CDR3 protein is CASTTSGRADTQYF. DNA of the CDR3: TGTGCCAGCACGACTAGCGGGAGGGCAGATACGCAGTATTTT.

This clone showed up just once. V usage is TRBV7-3 and J usage is TRBJ2-4; possible D gene TRBD1, 6 bases. Trimming removed 1 base from V and 1 base from J, with 17 bases in between. The CDR3 totals 18 residues. The germline gives CDR1 SGHTA, CDR2 FQGTGA. The CDR3: CASSLNREGRMAKNIQYF. The CDR3, as DNA: TGTGCCAGCAGCTTAAACAGGGAAGGGAGAATGGCCAAAAACATTCAGTACTTC.

The gene calls are TRBV5-1 and TRBJ2-2; the D gene is possibly TRBD1 (6 bases). V lost 5 bases, J lost 3 bases, and 11 bases lay in between. In germline, CDR1 is SGHRS, CDR2 YFSETQ. This CDR3 has 14 amino acids. The CDR3 sequence: CASSNRADTGELFF. The CDR3 DNA reads TGCGCCAGCAGTAACAGGGCGGACACCGGGGAGCTGTTTTTT.

V is TRBV5-4 and J is TRBJ2-3; 7 bases are shared with TRBD2. V lost 4 bases and J lost 0; bases outside the gene matches: 5. Germline-derived CDR1 and CDR2 are SGHNT and YYREEE (reference sequence). This CDR3 comprises 15 residues. Here the CDR3 reads CASSLSGTSTDTQYF. The DNA of the CDR3 is TGTGCCAGCAGCCTCAGCGGGACTAGCACAGATACGCAGTATTTT.

The V and J genes are TRBV24-1 and TRBJ2-2; D not resolved. The CDR3 is 14 amino acids. Per germline, CDR1 KGHDR and CDR2 SFDVKD. Trimming took off 4 bases at V and 7 bases at J, with 12 bases between the two ends. The CDR3 coding sequence is TGTGCCACCAGTGAAGACTCGGTGGTCGGGGAGCTGTTTTTT. Protein: CATSEDSVVGELFF.

This chain connects TRBV9 to TRBJ2-3; 8 nucleotides agree with TRBD1. CDR3 length equals 16 residues. The ends lost 3 bases at V and 3 bases at J; junction bases unmatched: 9. Germline CDR1 and CDR2: SGDLS and YYNGEE. The DNA for the CDR3 is TGTGCCAGCAGCGCCCACCGGGACAGGAGTACAGATACGCAGTATTTT. Protein product: CASSAHRDRSTDTQYF.

This rearrangement joins TRBV24-1 to TRBJ1-1; D ambiguous. With 5 bases removed from V and 6 bases from J, the gap between germline ends came to 9 bases. This CDR3 comprises 12 residues. Germline V gene lookup returns CDR1 KGHDR and CDR2 SFDVKD. This CDR3 is CATSAGNAEAFF. The CDR3 bases are TGTGCCACCAGTGCGGGTAACGCTGAAGCTTTCTTT.